This T cell receptor (beta chain) stems from a study of read filtering for tumor transcriptome and immune sequencing. The sample holds many counts of this clonotype. From around 0.4 ug of RNA, a library with molecular barcoded alpha/delta and beta/gamma adaptors was made. Each CDR3 protein is one row after TCRdb ran MiXCR on the reads. The table includes tens of thousands of distinct CDR3 sequences, less than 20% detected once. This CDR3 comprises 16 residues. Germline CDR1 and CDR2: SGHRS and YFSETQ. V gave up 3 bases and J gave up 7 bases; unmatched junction bases: 10. This sequence originates from a donor over 35 with multiple myeloma. Sequences were obtained from a population of CD138-negative cells sorted from bone marrow. The chain links TRBV5-1 to TRBJ1-6; 7 bases align to TRBD1. In DNA form, the CDR3 reads TGCGCCAGCAGCTACACTCCGGGACAGAAAAATTCACCCCTCCACTTT. The encoded protein is CASSYTPGQKNSPLHF. Drawing the rest from reference TRBV5-1 and TRBJ1-6, the complete variable domain is KAGVTQTPRYLIKTRGQQVTLSCSPISGHRSVSWYQQTPGQGLQFLFEYFSETQRNKGNFPGRFSGRQFSNSRSEMNVSTLELGDSALYLCASSYTPGQKNSPLHFGNGTRLTVT.